Listed here are 22 T cell receptor beta chains from one sample, sequenced in a study of a mutant IDH1 vaccine in newly diagnosed glioma. These receptors have no identified antigens. Time point meaning: week 35, safety follow-up. The vaccine gave 300 ug of a 20-mer mutant IDH1 peptide subcutaneously per dose. Using immunoSEQ multiplex PCR, the repertoire was profiled, and TCRdb retains in-frame clones only, with some absent. This table has tens of thousands of clones, 85% to 90% appearing once. The specimen was PBMCs, collected from a glioma patient whose treatment included an IDH1 peptide vaccine. The receptor set was obtained from a man between 40 and 49 years old with glioma.

The genes are TRBV4-3 and TRBJ1-5, with TRBD1 matching 7 bases. V was clipped by 4 bases and J by 7 bases; unmatched bases: 10. Germline values: CDR1 LGHNA, CDR2 YSLEER. CDR3 length: 15 amino acids. CDR3 sequence (DNA): TGCGCCAGCAGCCCGATGTACAGGGGCGGACAGCCCCAGCATTTT. Translating it yields CASSPMYRGGQPQHF.

This clone showed up just once. The rearrangement links TRBV4-1 to TRBJ1-2; the match to TRBD1 covers 7 bases. After removal of 4 bases from V and 4 bases from J, the junction contained 12 bases not matched to a gene. Germline V gene sequence: CDR1 MGHRA, CDR2 YSYEKL. The CDR3 has 16 amino acids. CDR3 amino acids: CASSPQGQRFPYGYTF. CDR3 DNA sequence: TGCGCCAGCAGCCCGCAGGGACAGCGCTTTCCCTATGGCTACACCTTC.

This clone has a handful of counts. The chain employs TRBV7-9 and TRBJ1-4; no clear D. The V end lost 3 bases, the J end lost 3 bases, and 8 bases lay between the germline ends. This CDR3 comprises 14 residues. Germline V gene data show CDR1 as SEHNR and CDR2 as FQNEAQ (reference sequence). The CDR3 nucleotides read TGTGCCAGCAGCTTCTCCAGTGCTAATGAAAAACTGTTTTTT. This encodes CASSFSSANEKLFF.

This clone was observed once. The chain employs TRBV9 and TRBJ2-7, with TRBD1 matching 8 bases. CDR3 length equals 15 residues. Trimming removed 4 bases from V and 5 bases from J; junction bases left unmatched: 11. Germline loops: CDR1 SGDLS, CDR2 YYNGEE. The CDR3 region is CASSPRSDRGDEQYF. The CDR3 DNA follows: TGTGCCAGCAGCCCGAGGTCCGACAGGGGCGACGAGCAGTACTTC.

This clone has only one observation. The V gene is TRBV6-5, the J gene TRBJ2-7; TRBD2 matches 7 bases. This CDR3 has 12 amino acids. Germline loops: CDR1 MNHEY, CDR2 SVGAGI. V lost 6 bases, J lost 5 bases, and 4 bases stayed unmatched. This CDR3 is CASSPGGDEQYF. In nucleotides, the CDR3 is TGTGCCAGCAGCCCTGGGGGGGACGAGCAGTACTTC.

V gene TRBV7-2 combines with J gene TRBJ2-5; D is ambiguous. The CDR3 is 13 residues long. Per germline, CDR1 SGHTA and CDR2 FQGNSA. Trimming cost V 1 base and J 2 bases, with 5 bases left between them. CDR3 coding DNA: TGTGCCAGCAGCTTAGTGGTACAAGAGACCCAGTACTTC. The encoded protein is CASSLVVQETQYF.

The count of this clone is one. V gene TRBV2 combines with J gene TRBJ1-5; TRBD1 matches at 7 bases. The CDR3 is 15 residues long. Unmatched junction bases numbered 10, after V lost 6 bases and J lost 5 bases. Germline V lookup: CDR1 SNHLY, CDR2 FYNNEI. The CDR3, as DNA: TGTGCCAGCAGCCCTTCGACAGGGCGCTATCAGCCCCAGCATTTT. It is translated as CASSPSTGRYQPQHF.

The rearrangement links TRBV28 to TRBJ2-3, with TRBD1 matching 11 bases. Germline V lookup: CDR1 MDHEN, CDR2 SYDVKM. This CDR3 region has 15 residues. V was clipped by 5 bases and J by 3 bases; unmatched bases: 4. CDR3: CASSRTGGVTDTQYF. The DNA for the CDR3 is TGTGCCAGCAGTAGGACAGGGGGCGTAACAGATACGCAGTATTTT. Complete variable domain (other parts from reference TRBV28 and TRBJ2-3): DVKVTQSSRYLVKRTGEKVFLECVQDMDHENMFWYRQDPGLGLRLIYFSYDVKMKEKGDIPEGYSVSREKKERFSLILESASTNQTSMYLCASSRTGGVTDTQYFGPGTRLTVL.

The rearrangement uses TRBV6-5 and TRBJ1-2; 10 nucleotides align to TRBD1. Germline CDR1 and CDR2: MNHEY and SVGAGI. CDR3 length: 13 amino acids. With V trimmed by 5 bases and J by 6 bases, 3 bases remained unmatched. The CDR3 loop is CASSRQGAHGYTF. In nucleotides, the CDR3 is TGTGCCAGCAGTCGACAGGGGGCCCATGGCTACACCTTC.

CDR3 in amino acids: CASSQGWDGELFF. The CDR3 bases are TGTGCCAGCAGCCAAGGCTGGGACGGGGAGCTGTTTTTT. V and J are TRBV4-2 and TRBJ2-2; D gene ambiguous. Germline V lookup: CDR1 LGHNA, CDR2 YNFKEQ. Trimming stripped 1 base from V and 7 bases from J, with 7 bases between. This CDR3 spans 13 amino acids.

The rearrangement uses TRBV19 and TRBJ2-7, with D possibly TRBD2 on 5 matching bases. This CDR3 is built from 14 residues. V shed 6 bases and J shed 1 base, with 13 bases lying between them. The germline gives CDR1 LNHDA, CDR2 SQIVND (reference sequence). The CDR3 DNA reads as TGTGCCAGTAGCAATCCGGGGAGTTCCTACGAGCAGTACTTC. Translated, it gives CASSNPGSSYEQYF.

CDR3 protein: CASREAGGIGETQYF. For the CDR3, the DNA is TGCGCCAGCAGGGAGGCGGGAGGAATAGGAGAGACCCAGTACTTC. The chain is built from TRBV5-1 and TRBJ2-5, with 8 bases matching TRBD2. The CDR3 has 15 amino acids. V was pared by 5 bases and J by 4 bases, with 10 bases of the junction left unmatched. Germline V lookup: CDR1 SGHRS, CDR2 YFSETQ.

V is TRBV7-2 and J is TRBJ1-2; D perhaps matches TRBD1 (5 bases). Germline V lookup: CDR1 SGHTA, CDR2 FQGNSA. The CDR3 is 13 residues long. Trimming removed 5 bases at V and 5 bases at J, with 12 bases between. In DNA form, the CDR3 reads TGTGCCAGCAGCCCCAATGGGGGGTATGGCTACACCTTC. This encodes CASSPNGGYGYTF. Full variable domain (remainder filled in from reference TRBV7-2 and TRBJ1-2): GAGVSQSPSNKVTEKGKDVELRCDPISGHTALYWYRQSLGQGLEFLIYFQGNSAPDKSGLPSDRFSAERTGGSVSTLTIQRTQQEDSAVYLCASSPNGGYGYTFGSGTRLTVV.

The chain carries TRBV18 and TRBJ2-7; 9 positions agree with TRBD2. The CDR3 is 16 amino acids. Trimming at V came to 0 bases and at J to 5 bases, leaving 8 bases not matched to a gene. Germline V gives CDR1 KGHSH, CDR2 LQKENI. The chain's CDR3 is CASSPPWSSGTHEQYF. In nucleotides, the CDR3 is TGTGCCAGCTCACCACCGTGGTCTAGCGGGACCCACGAGCAGTACTTC.

V is TRBV19 and J is TRBJ1-5; D gene ambiguous. V was cut by 4 bases and J by 10 bases, with 14 bases left in between. Germline CDR1 and CDR2: LNHDA and SQIVND (reference sequence). The CDR3 length is 13 residues. The CDR3, as DNA: TGTGCCAGTAGTAATACCCCTATCGAACCCCAGCATTTT. Translating gives CASSNTPIEPQHF.

V gene TRBV7-6 combines with J gene TRBJ2-5; D may be TRBD1 or TRBD2 (5 bases each). CDR1 and CDR2 from the germline V gene are SGHVS and FNYEAQ. The CDR3 totals 13 residues. V was clipped by 3 bases and J by 4 bases, with 9 bases between them. Written as DNA, the CDR3 is TGTGCCAGCAGCTTTGGGGGTCCAGAGACCCAGTACTTC. This encodes CASSFGGPETQYF.

This sequence joins TRBV2 and TRBJ1-1; TRBD1 agrees at 7 bases. Germline CDR1 is SNHLY and CDR2 is FYNNEI. This CDR3 has 14 residues. The J segment lost 0 bases and the V segment lost 5 bases, leaving 3 bases of the junction unmatched. CDR3 in amino acids: CASSNRGLNTEAFF. CDR3 sequence (DNA): TGTGCCAGCAGTAACAGGGGATTGAACACTGAAGCTTTCTTT.

This sequence joins TRBV15 and TRBJ1-1; 7 nucleotides agree with TRBD1. The CDR3 runs 13 residues. Germline V gene lookup returns CDR1 LNHNV and CDR2 YYDKDF (reference sequence). Germline trimming cut 0 bases from V and 8 bases from J; bases unmatched to any gene: 3. CDR3 loop: CATSRDVDREAFF. CDR3 bases: TGTGCCACCAGCAGAGATGTGGACAGGGAAGCTTTCTTT.

The J gene is TRBJ2-7, the V gene TRBV7-6; 8 bases fit TRBD1. From germline, CDR1 is SGHVS and CDR2 FNYEAQ. CDR3 length: 16 residues. V lost 5 bases and J lost 1; bases outside the gene matches: 10. The CDR3 loop reads CASSSGQGHESYEQYF. For the CDR3, the DNA is TGTGCCAGCAGCAGCGGACAGGGTCATGAGTCCTACGAGCAGTACTTC.

The V and J genes are TRBV5-1 and TRBJ2-7; D possibly corresponds to TRBD1 (7 bases). V was cut by 0 bases and J by 2 bases, with 18 bases left in between. CDR3 length: 17 residues. Looked up from germline, CDR1 is SGHRS and CDR2 is YFSETQ. Here the CDR3 DNA reads TGCGCCAGCAGCTTGGCCCCTCTAGGGGGCGGGACCTACGAGCAGTACTTC. Translation: CASSLAPLGGGTYEQYF.

This chain uses TRBV7-2 with TRBJ2-2, with TRBD1 matching over 7 bases. The V segment lost 5 bases and the J segment 5 bases; nucleotides outside the gene matches: 8. Germline V gene data show CDR1 as SGHTA and CDR2 as FQGNSA. This CDR3 has 15 residues. The CDR3 loop is CASSVGRGPTGELFF. Written as DNA, the CDR3 is TGTGCCAGCAGCGTCGGAAGGGGGCCAACCGGGGAGCTGTTTTTT. The full variable domain, with the rest looked up from reference TRBV7-2 and TRBJ2-2, is GAGVSQSPSNKVTEKGKDVELRCDPISGHTALYWYRQSLGQGLEFLIYFQGNSAPDKSGLPSDRFSAERTGGSVSTLTIQRTQQEDSAVYLCASSVGRGPTGELFFGEGSRLTVL.

In this sample, this clone turned up once. J is TRBJ1-5 and V is TRBV19; D gene unclear. The germline V gene encodes CDR1 LNHDA and CDR2 SQIVND (reference sequence). V was clipped by 5 bases and J by 6 bases, with 8 bases between them. The CDR3 length is 12 residues. This chain's CDR3 is CASSQMGQPQHF. The CDR3 region has the DNA TGTGCCAGTAGTCAAATGGGTCAGCCCCAGCATTTT.